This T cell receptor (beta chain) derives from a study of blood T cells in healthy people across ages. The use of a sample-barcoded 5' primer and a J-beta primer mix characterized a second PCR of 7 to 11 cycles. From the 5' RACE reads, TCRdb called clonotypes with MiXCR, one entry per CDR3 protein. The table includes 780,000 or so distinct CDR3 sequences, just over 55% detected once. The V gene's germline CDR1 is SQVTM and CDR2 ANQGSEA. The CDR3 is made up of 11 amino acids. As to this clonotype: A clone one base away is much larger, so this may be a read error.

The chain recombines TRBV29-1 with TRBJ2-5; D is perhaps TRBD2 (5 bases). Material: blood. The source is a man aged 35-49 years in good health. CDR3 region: CSAGIQGTQYF. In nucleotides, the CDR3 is TGCAGCGCGGGGATTCAAGGGACCCAGTACTTC. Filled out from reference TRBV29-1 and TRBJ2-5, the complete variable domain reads SAVISQKPSRDICQRGTSLTIQCQVDSQVTMMFWYRQQPGQSLTLIATANQGSEATYESGFVIDKFPISRPNLTFSTLTVSNMSPEDSSIYLCSAGIQGTQYFGPGTRLLVL.